This T cell receptor (beta chain) was sequenced during a study of blood T cells in healthy people across ages. The germline V gene encodes CDR1 SGDLS and CDR2 YYNGEE. V lost 2 bases and J lost 7; bases outside the gene matches: 6. This CDR3 has 14 amino acids. For the second PCR, which ran for about 7 to 11 cycles, a sample-barcoded 5' primer and a J-beta primer mix were used. In TCRdb, the 5' RACE reads were re-called with MiXCR into one record per CDR3 protein. The sample records 850,000 to 1,300,000 distinct CDR3 sequences, around 43% being singletons. The chain joins TRBV9 to TRBJ2-7; 10 bases are shared with TRBD2. The sequence derives from an older woman in good health. The sample comprised blood. The CDR3 spells CASSVASGGGEQYF. DNA for the CDR3: TGTGCCAGCAGCGTGGCTAGCGGGGGTGGGGAGCAGTACTTC.